This T cell receptor beta chain was captured in a study of technical replicates of blood from a handful of donors. The CDR3 contains 17 residues. Germline CDR1 SGHNT, CDR2 YYREEE (reference sequence). With 0 bases removed from V and 4 bases from J, the gap between germline ends came to 19 bases. Profiled with immunoSEQ multiplex PCR; TCRdb holds only in-frame clones, not every one. The table shows around 70,000 clones, with 95% to 98% occurring only once. The sequencing input was T cells isolated from PBMCs. The TCR comes from a human donor in good health. V usage is TRBV5-4 and J usage is TRBJ1-2, with a tentative D call TRBD1 (5 bases). The CDR3 DNA reads TGTGCCAGCAGCTTGGTGCTACGAGGGGAGGGAGGCTATGGCTACACCTTC. Translating gives CASSLVLRGEGGYGYTF.